This TCR beta chain was recovered during a study of shared T cell receptors in the human thymus. CDR1 is SGHDT and CDR2 is YYEEEE in the germline V gene. This CDR3 spans 16 amino acids. Losses at the gene ends were 4 bases for V and 3 bases for J; bases not matched to a gene: 11. Sequencing used immunoSEQ multiplex PCR; TCRdb keeps in-frame clones, though not all of them. This table holds 550,000 to 800,000 clones, 80% to 90% found once. These data are also associated with another study on human thymus T cells. That work adds: Donor material was obtained from healthy Finnish infants undergoing corrective surgery for congenital heart defects. The thymus tissue came from resections taken during corrective heart surgery.

The chain has TRBV5-6 and TRBJ2-7, with 9 positions matching TRBD2. Sequencing used thymocytes. This sequence originates from a girl under three years old with a congenital heart defect. DNA for the CDR3: TGTGCCAGCAGCAAGGGACTAGCACCACACGTCTACGAGCAGTACTTC. Translating it yields CASSKGLAPHVYEQYF.